The clone carrying this T cell receptor (beta chain) was seen only once. The antigen remains unidentified. V shed 3 bases, J shed 5 bases, and the junction held 21 bases outside the gene matches. This CDR3 region has 20 residues. Germline values: CDR1 ENHRY, CDR2 SYGVKD. TCRdb's table, derived via immunoSEQ multiplex PCR, lists solely in-frame clones and lacks some. The sample shows 140,000 to 150,000 clones, roughly nine tenths of them seen only once. The data originate from a study of cytomegalovirus exposure and HLA in healthy donors. Regarding the study as a whole: The classifier reportedly diagnosed cytomegalovirus status with high sensitivity and specificity.

The chain combines TRBV10-3 with TRBJ2-3; TRBD2 aligns across 9 bases. The receptor comes from a young man in good health and CMV-seronegative. Specimen: PBMCs. CDR3 in amino acids: CAISDIPVVTSAGGEDTQYF. CDR3 coding DNA: TGTGCCATCAGTGACATCCCAGTTGTGACTTCTGCGGGAGGGGAAGATACGCAGTATTTT.